This TCR beta chain originates from a study of vaccination and CD4 T cells after COVID-19. About the research overall: Cells were stimulated with overlapping spike peptides from SARS-CoV-2, HCoV-NL63, HCoV-OC43 and HCoV-229E. Study results and limitations: Post-vaccination reactive clonotypes (median roughly 36) did not differ significantly from post-infection (around 23).

The treatment here: roughly 11-day PBMC culture with coronavirus spike peptide pools or control peptides (ViraFEST assay). The CDR3 totals 14 residues. Trimming shortened V by 1 base and J by 3 bases, and 9 bases separated the two germline ends. Per the germline V gene, CDR1 is SEHNR and CDR2 is FQNEAQ (reference sequence). A note on this clonotype: The antigen is undetermined.

Sequenced with the Oncomine TCR Beta short-read assay was DNA taken from cultured CD4+ T cells. TCRdb recomputed calls from the PCR reads with MiXCR, one row per CDR3 protein. The sample lists some 10,000 distinct CDR3 sequences, about 50% occurring once. Input material: CD4+ T cells from blood, cultured in vitro. The receptor's source is a human donor who had recovered from COVID-19. This chain uses TRBV7-9 with TRBJ2-5, with D unresolved. The CDR3 nucleotides are TGTGCCAGCAGCTTAGACATGGGAAAAGAGACCCAGTACTTC. Translated: CASSLDMGKETQYF.